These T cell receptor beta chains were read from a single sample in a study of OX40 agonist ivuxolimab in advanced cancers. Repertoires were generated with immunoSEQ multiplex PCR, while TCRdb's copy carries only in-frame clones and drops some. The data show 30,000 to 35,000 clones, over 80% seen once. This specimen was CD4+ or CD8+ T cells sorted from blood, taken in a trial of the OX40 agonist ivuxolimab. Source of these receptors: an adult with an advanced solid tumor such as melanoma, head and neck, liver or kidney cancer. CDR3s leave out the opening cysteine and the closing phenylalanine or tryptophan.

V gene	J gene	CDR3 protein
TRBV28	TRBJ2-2	ASSLWRLAGGPGELF
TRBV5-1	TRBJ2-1	ASSPGGTVGEQF
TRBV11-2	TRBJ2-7	ASSTQGQDLSEQY
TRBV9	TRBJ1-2	ASSDREPGYGYT
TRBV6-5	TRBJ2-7	ASSYDQGRAYEQY
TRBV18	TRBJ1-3	ASSPGARSSGNTIY
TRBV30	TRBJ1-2	AWSNSGDYGYT
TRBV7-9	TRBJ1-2	AYGTGEAYGYT
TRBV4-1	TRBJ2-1	ASSQPRPVGEQF
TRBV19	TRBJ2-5	ASSPGTIQETQY
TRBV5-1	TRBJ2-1	ASSSVGTSGTSYNEQF
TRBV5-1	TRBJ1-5	ASSEASNQPQH
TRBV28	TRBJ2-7	ASSQGPIYEQY
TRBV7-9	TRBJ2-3	ASSSRQGIGGSRTDTQY
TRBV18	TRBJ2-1	ASSPPASGSYNEQF
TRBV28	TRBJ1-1	ASSLWQGYTEAF
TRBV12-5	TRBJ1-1	ASGPGVMDTEAF
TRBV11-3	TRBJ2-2	ASSLDGTGELF
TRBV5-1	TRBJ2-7	ASSTDRGLSEQY
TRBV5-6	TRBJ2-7	ASSLFRVREQY
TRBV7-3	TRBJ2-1	ASSSIASGNSYNEQF
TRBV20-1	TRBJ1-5	SARDIGVQH
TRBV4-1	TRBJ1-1	ASSQDWGMNTEAF
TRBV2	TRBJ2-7	ASTRTASSSYEQY
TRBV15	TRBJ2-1	ATSSSGSLASGIYNEQF
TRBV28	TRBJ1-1	ASSFRGTNTEAF
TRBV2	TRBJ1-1	ASSLAVNTEAF
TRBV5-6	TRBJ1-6	ASSLGAGRRYSPLH
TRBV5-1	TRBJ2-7	ASSLGGLGAYEQY
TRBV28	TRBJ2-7	ASSLPLAGGTEQY
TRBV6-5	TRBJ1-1	ASKETVNTEAF
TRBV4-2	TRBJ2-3	ASSKRLAGDTDTQY
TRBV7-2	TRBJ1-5	ASSLYNSNQPQH
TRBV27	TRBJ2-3	ASTSTGINTDTQY
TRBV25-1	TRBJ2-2	ASSENELARTGELF
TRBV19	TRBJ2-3	ASRFGLAAGSTDTQY
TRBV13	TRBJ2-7	ASRPSRLAGGHNYEQY
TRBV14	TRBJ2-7	ASSQRISGSSYEQY
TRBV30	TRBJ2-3	AWNYPEGTDTQY
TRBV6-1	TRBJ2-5	ASSEQAGGGAETQY
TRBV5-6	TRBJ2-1	ASSFQAPGAEQF
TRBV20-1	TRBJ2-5	SWAQETQY
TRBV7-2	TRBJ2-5	ASSLAKTGQETQY
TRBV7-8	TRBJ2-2	ASSLDGRSTGELF
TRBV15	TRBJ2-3	ATGIRSTDTQY
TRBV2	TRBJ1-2	ASTSEGGRYGYT
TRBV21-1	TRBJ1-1	ASSKNRGTGKNCAEAF
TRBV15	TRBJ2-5	ATSSLLSTQY
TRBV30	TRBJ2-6	AWSGVAGANVLT
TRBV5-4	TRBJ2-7	ASSLEAGGGEQY
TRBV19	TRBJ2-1	ASSIFSGSGGEQF
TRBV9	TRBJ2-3	ASSENSGLAGGWGPTQY
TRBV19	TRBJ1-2	ASRDAVYGYT
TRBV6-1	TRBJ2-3	ASSETTGPFSTDTQY
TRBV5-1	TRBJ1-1	ASSGGGGSGDTEAF
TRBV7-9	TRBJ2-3	ASSTDTDTQY
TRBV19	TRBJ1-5	ASSIEWEFQPQH
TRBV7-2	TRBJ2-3	ASSLLPGSSTDTQY
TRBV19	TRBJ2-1	ASSSGVPGSYNEQF
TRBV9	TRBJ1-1	ASSVQSNRGNTEAF